This TCR beta chain was retrieved from a study of regulatory T cells in long-lasting Graves disease. Time point: newly diagnosed GD, antithyroid drugs for less than 3 months. PBMC-derived RNA was used for the TCR library. This clonotype was counted many times. Relying on iRepertoire HTBI primers and Arm-PCR of CDR3 regions, the team built TCR beta libraries. A single record per CDR3 protein comes from TCRdb applying MiXCR to the multiplex PCR reads. The sample contains 450,000 to 500,000 distinct CDR3 sequences, under 20% of which appear only once. The CDR3 is 13 residues long. CDR1 is SNHLY, CDR2 FYNNEI, per germline. V shed 8 bases and J shed 3 bases, with 13 bases lying between them. A further study also used this sample, focusing on T cells in Graves' hyperthyroidism and ophthalmopathy.

J is TRBJ1-1 and V is TRBV2, with D uncertain. Sequences were derived from peripheral blood mononuclear cells (PBMCs), sampled at new diagnosis, from a patient treated with antithyroid drugs. This TCR was recovered from a man aged 35 to 55 with Graves disease. CDR3 amino acids: CASPVKGYTEAFF. Here the CDR3 DNA reads TGTGCCAGCCCGGTGAAAGGGTACACTGAAGCTTTCTTT.